This TCR beta chain is drawn from a study of T-cell reconstitution after alpha-beta-depleted transplantation in children. To note about this clonotype: Relative to the germline gene, one junction end is altered; a read error may explain this.

Unique molecular identifiers were built into the TCRbeta library. TCRdb independently ran MiXCR on the PCR reads; one entry per CDR3 protein. Among roughly 300,000 distinct CDR3 sequences listed, roughly 12% were seen once. Germline lookup yields CDR1 MNHNS and CDR2 SASEGT. The length of the CDR3 is 16 residues. This TCR was recovered from a male patient aged 2 to 10 who had a stem cell transplant for chronic granulomatous disease, so the T cells may come from the graft donor. The specimen comprised peripheral blood, sampled 180 days after TCRalphabeta/CD19-depleted stem cell transplant. The rearrangement links TRBV6-1 to TRBJ2-5; D may be TRBD1 (6 bases). CDR3 residues: CGSSEWRGLGAETQYF. The CDR3 DNA follows: TGTGGCAGCAGTGAATGGAGAGGATTGGGGGCGGAGACCCAGTACTTC.